Described below is a single T cell receptor (beta chain) sequence and its context. The V gene lost 4 bases and the J gene lost 0 bases, with 11 bases spanning the gap. The germline V gene encodes CDR1 LNHDA and CDR2 SQIVND (reference sequence). The CDR3 consists of 15 residues. The data were produced by immunoSEQ multiplex PCR, yet TCRdb's version contains in-frame clones alone and is incomplete. The sample yields approximately 1,500,000 clones, under 99% seen once. The data are from a study of shared clonotypes between healthy human individuals. The chain uses TRBV19 and TRBJ2-3, with a tentative D call TRBD1 (6 bases). The sequenced sample consisted of naive CD4+ T cells sorted from blood. Subset described: CD45RA+ positively selected. This receptor was identified in a man aged 30 to 39 in good health. CDR3 sequence reads: CASSRTGMSTDTQYF. The CDR3, as DNA: TGTGCCAGTAGTAGAACAGGGATGAGCACAGATACGCAGTATTTT. Using reference TRBV19 and TRBJ2-3 for the parts outside the CDR3, the full variable domain is DGGITQSPKYLFRKEGQNVTLSCEQNLNHDAMYWYRQDPGQGLRLIYYSQIVNDFQKGDIAEGYSVSREKKESFPLTVTSAQKNPTAFYLCASSRTGMSTDTQYFGPGTRLTVL.